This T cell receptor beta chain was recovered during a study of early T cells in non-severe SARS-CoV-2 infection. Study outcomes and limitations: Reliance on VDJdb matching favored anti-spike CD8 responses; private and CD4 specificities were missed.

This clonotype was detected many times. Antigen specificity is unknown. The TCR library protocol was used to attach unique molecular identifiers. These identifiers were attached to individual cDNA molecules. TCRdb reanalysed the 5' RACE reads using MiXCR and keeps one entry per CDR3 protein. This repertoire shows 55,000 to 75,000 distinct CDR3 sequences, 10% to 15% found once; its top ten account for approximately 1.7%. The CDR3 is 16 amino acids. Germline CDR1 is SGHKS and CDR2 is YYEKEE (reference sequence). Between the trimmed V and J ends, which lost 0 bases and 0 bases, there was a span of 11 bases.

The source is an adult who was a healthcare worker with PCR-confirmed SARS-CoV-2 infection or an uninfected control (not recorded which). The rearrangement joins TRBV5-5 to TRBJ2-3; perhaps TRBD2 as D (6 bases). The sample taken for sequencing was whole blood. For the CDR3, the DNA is TGTGCCAGCAGCTTGGTGGGTGGAGGGAGCACAGATACGCAGTATTTT. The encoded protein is CASSLVGGGSTDTQYF.